The 27 T cell receptor beta chains below were found in one sample sequenced in a study of T cell responses to AZD1222 COVID-19 vaccine. This table comes from immunoSEQ multiplex PCR, and its TCRdb copy is limited to in-frame clones, with some not included. The sample yields around 130,000 clones, around 85% seen once. The sample in question was peripheral blood, obtained on day 0 of AZD1222 vaccination. The receptors shown here come from an adult in good health.

The CDR3 reads CAWSMSYGYTF. CDR3 bases: TGTGCCTGGAGTATGTCCTATGGCTACACCTTC. J is TRBJ1-2 and V is TRBV30, with unresolved D. Germline CDR1 GTSNPN, CDR2 SVGIG (reference sequence). The CDR3 has 11 amino acids. The ends were cut back, 2 bases at V and 4 bases at J, with 5 bases in the middle. Combining the CDR3 with reference TRBV30 and TRBJ1-2 gives the whole variable domain SQTIHQWPATLVQPVGSPLSLECTVEGTSNPNLYWYRQAAGRGLQLLFYSVGIGQISSEVPQNLSASRPQDRQFILSSKKLLLSDSGFYLCAWSMSYGYTFGSGTRLTVV.

A few counts support this clone. This sequence joins TRBV4-1 and TRBJ1-1; D uncertain. The ends were cut back, 0 bases at V and 1 base at J, with 9 bases in the middle. Germline values: CDR1 MGHRA, CDR2 YSYEKL. This CDR3 contains 15 residues. CDR3 amino acids: CASSQDWTGNTEAFF. The CDR3 DNA follows: TGCGCCAGCAGCCAAGATTGGACCGGGAACACTGAAGCTTTCTTT.

The chain links TRBV15 to TRBJ2-1; D not certain. In germline, CDR1 is LNHNV, CDR2 YYDKDF (reference sequence). V lost 8 bases and J 5 bases, leaving 13 bases between the germline ends. CDR3 length: 13 residues. The CDR3 loop reads CATGSTLNNEQFF. In DNA form, the CDR3 reads TGTGCCACCGGTTCAACCTTGAACAATGAGCAGTTCTTC.

DNA of the CDR3: TGTGCCAGCAGTCTGTGGGAAGCGACCCAGTACTTC. Protein sequence: CASSLWEATQYF. This chain links TRBV6-5 with TRBJ2-5; D is undetermined. The CDR3 length is 12 residues. Germline CDR1 reads MNHEY; CDR2 reads SVGAGI. V shed 5 bases and J shed 7 bases, with 11 bases lying between them.

The gene calls are TRBV3-1 (or the pseudogene TRBV3-2) and TRBJ2-5, with TRBD2 as a possible D gene (5 bases). This CDR3 region has 14 residues. V lost 0 bases, J lost 5 bases, and 10 bases lay in between. In germline, CDR1 is LGHDT, CDR2 YNNKEL (reference sequence). The CDR3 region is CASSQDVGGETQYF. The CDR3 DNA is TGTGCCAGCAGCCAAGACGTGGGCGGGGAGACCCAGTACTTC.

The chain links TRBV19 to TRBJ2-1; D gene ambiguous. Looked up from germline, CDR1 is LNHDA and CDR2 is SQIVND (reference sequence). Trimming took 7 bases from V and 0 from J, leaving 10 bases between them. CDR3 length: 14 residues. DNA of the CDR3: TGTGCCAGTATGATAGGAAGCTCCTACAATGAGCAGTTCTTC. Its translation is CASMIGSSYNEQFF.

The chain links TRBV7-8 to TRBJ2-5; either TRBD1 or TRBD2 may supply D (5 bases each). Deletions cut 2 bases from V and 4 bases from J, with 14 bases between. From germline, CDR1 is SGHVS and CDR2 FQNEAQ. The CDR3 consists of 15 residues. As DNA, the CDR3 is TGTGCCAGCAGCTTAAGAGGGACCCAAGGAGAGACCCAGTACTTC. It yields the protein CASSLRGTQGETQYF.

V and J are TRBV27 and TRBJ2-7; D remains unclear. Trimming pared 2 bases from V and 5 bases from J, leaving 4 bases between. The length of the CDR3 is 11 residues. The germline V gene encodes CDR1 MNHEY and CDR2 SMNVEV (reference sequence). The CDR3 sequence is CASSLMNEQYF. DNA for the CDR3: TGTGCCAGCAGTTTAATGAACGAGCAGTACTTC.

The chain's CDR3 is CASSLTSGSISYNEQFF. As DNA, the CDR3 is TGCGCCAGCAGCTTGACTAGCGGATCTATCTCCTACAATGAGCAGTTCTTC. The chain joins TRBV5-1 to TRBJ2-1, with 8 bases aligning to TRBD2. Germline loops: CDR1 SGHRS, CDR2 YFSETQ. The CDR3 length is 17 residues. J was trimmed by 0 bases and V by 1 base; bases with no gene match: 6. The full variable domain, with the rest looked up from reference TRBV5-1 and TRBJ2-1, is KAGVTQTPRYLIKTRGQQVTLSCSPISGHRSVSWYQQTPGQGLQFLFEYFSETQRNKGNFPGRFSGRQFSNSRSEMNVSTLELGDSALYLCASSLTSGSISYNEQFFGPGTRLTVL.

This clone was counted between two and nine times. This chain connects TRBV6-9 to TRBJ1-6, with 7 positions matching TRBD1. Germline trimming cut 3 bases from V and 8 bases from J; bases unmatched to any gene: 7. Germline CDR1 reads MNHGY; CDR2 reads SVAAGI. The CDR3 contains 15 residues. The CDR3 is CASSYLSGTDSPLHF. The CDR3 DNA reads TGTGCCAGCAGTTACCTTTCCGGGACAGATTCACCCCTCCACTTT.

The rearrangement joins TRBV11-1 to TRBJ1-1; D not certain. V gave up 5 bases and J gave up 8 bases, with 12 bases separating them. CDR3 length equals 12 residues. Looked up from germline, CDR1 is SGHAT and CDR2 is FQDESV (reference sequence). CDR3 nucleotide sequence: TGTGCCAGCAGCCGACCGGGCCGAGAAGCTTTCTTT. Residues: CASSRPGREAFF.

The chain combines TRBV5-1 with TRBJ1-4; 10 nucleotides align to TRBD1. The CDR3 sequence is 17 residues long. Per germline, CDR1 SGHRS and CDR2 YFSETQ. J lost 3 bases, V lost 3 bases, and 8 bases had no gene match. The CDR3 loop is CASSYGQGVSANEKLFF. The CDR3 DNA follows: TGCGCCAGCAGCTACGGACAGGGGGTATCGGCTAATGAAAAACTGTTTTTT.

V gene TRBV28 combines with J gene TRBJ1-2; possible D gene TRBD1, 5 bases. CDR1 is MDHEN, CDR2 SYDVKM, per germline. The ends were cut back, 7 bases at V and 14 bases at J, with 20 bases in the middle. The CDR3 spans 12 residues. CDR3 sequence: CASKVPLGGDTF. DNA for the CDR3: TGTGCCAGCAAGGTCCCCCTGGGGGGGGATACCTTC.

The J gene is TRBJ1-3, the V gene TRBV7-2; D is possibly TRBD1 (6 bases). The germline V gene has CDR1 SGHTA and CDR2 FQGNSA. V was clipped by 0 bases and J by 3 bases, with 12 bases between them. The CDR3 is 16 residues long. The CDR3 coding sequence is TGTGCCAGCAGCTTAGCGCTGGGGACACATGGAAACACCATATATTTT. It translates to CASSLALGTHGNTIYF.

The CDR3 nucleotides read TGTGCCAGCAGCGGGGACAGCTTAAATGGACAGCCCCAGCATTTT. Its protein is CASSGDSLNGQPQHF. The chain couples TRBV2 to TRBJ1-5, with 7 bases that match TRBD1. Germline V gene data show CDR1 as SNHLY and CDR2 as FYNNEI. There are 15 residues in the CDR3. V lost 6 bases to trimming and J lost 7 bases; unmatched junction nucleotides: 12.

This chain joins TRBV6-5 and TRBJ2-1; weak D call: TRBD2 (5 bases). CDR3 length equals 15 residues. Looked up from germline, CDR1 is MNHEY and CDR2 is SVGAGI. V lost 5 bases and J 4 bases, leaving 15 bases between the germline ends. The CDR3, as DNA: TGTGCCAGCAGTCCAGGTGGGGAGAGATACAATGAGCAGTTCTTC. Protein sequence: CASSPGGERYNEQFF.

This clone was seen more than once but under ten times. CDR3 sequence: CATSLDRGSYEQYF. CDR3 nucleotide sequence: TGTGCCACCAGCTTAGACAGGGGGTCCTACGAGCAGTACTTC. The chain combines TRBV15 with TRBJ2-7; 9 bases fit TRBD1. The ends lost 5 bases at V and 1 base at J; junction bases unmatched: 3. The germline V gene has CDR1 LNHNV and CDR2 YYDKDF (reference sequence). The CDR3 is 14 residues long.

This chain connects TRBV6-5 to TRBJ1-6, with 7 bases aligning to TRBD1. V trimming: 7 bases; J trimming: 9 bases; junction bases outside the gene matches: 3. This CDR3 spans 12 amino acids. Germline assignment: CDR1 MNHEY and CDR2 SVGAGI. The CDR3 DNA sequence: TGTGCCAGCATGGGACAGTTTTCACCCCTCCACTTT. Protein: CASMGQFSPLHF.

The V call is TRBV5-1, the J call TRBJ1-6; 11 bases align to TRBD1. Germline lookup yields CDR1 SGHRS and CDR2 YFSETQ. With V trimmed by 3 bases and J by 6 bases, 8 bases remained unmatched. The CDR3 loop spans 17 amino acids. The CDR3 here is CASSSGTGGKFNSPLHF. The CDR3 DNA follows: TGCGCCAGCAGCTCGGGGACAGGGGGAAAATTTAATTCACCCCTCCACTTT.

This clone appeared once. The chain is built from TRBV7-9 and TRBJ1-1; D remains unclear. Germline values: CDR1 SEHNR, CDR2 FQNEAQ (reference sequence). The CDR3 extends over 16 amino acids. Trimming removed 5 bases at V and 1 base at J, with 17 bases between. The CDR3 loop reads CASSPRGGGGNTEAFF. DNA for the CDR3: TGTGCCAGCAGCCCCAGAGGCGGTGGAGGGAACACTGAAGCTTTCTTT. The full variable domain, completed using reference TRBV7-9 and TRBJ1-1, is DTGVSQNPRHKITKRGQNVTFRCDPISEHNRLYWYRQTLGQGPEFLTYFQNEAQLEKSRLLSDRFSAERPKGSFSTLEIQRTEQGDSAMYLCASSPRGGGGNTEAFFGQGTRLTVV.

This clone occurred many times. This chain uses TRBV6-4 with TRBJ2-1; 8 bases are a match to TRBD1. J was trimmed by 6 bases and V by 0 bases; bases with no gene match: 4. Germline V gene lookup returns CDR1 MRHNA and CDR2 SNTAGT. This CDR3 spans 15 amino acids. CDR3 residues: CASSDSQGASNEQFF. CDR3 DNA sequence: TGTGCCAGCAGTGACTCGCAGGGGGCGAGCAATGAGCAGTTCTTC.

The V gene is TRBV19, the J gene TRBJ2-7; D may be TRBD2 (6 bases). CDR3 length: 14 residues. The germline V and J ends were trimmed by 4 bases and 0 bases, with 10 bases remaining between them. Germline CDR1 is LNHDA and CDR2 is SQIVND (reference sequence). CDR3 coding DNA: TGTGCCAGTAGTAGGGACTTGAGCTCCTACGAGCAGTACTTC. Its protein is CASSRDLSSYEQYF.

This clone was observed a handful of times. This chain links TRBV6-5 with TRBJ1-1, with unresolved D. V lost 8 bases and J 2 bases, leaving 15 bases between the germline ends. The CDR3 covers 14 residues. Germline CDR1 and CDR2: MNHEY and SVGAGI. The CDR3 loop is CASRAQADNTEAFF. The DNA of the CDR3 is TGTGCCAGCCGAGCCCAGGCAGATAACACTGAAGCTTTCTTT.

Remarks on this clone: Its ends do not fully match the called genes, so a read error is possible. This chain's CDR3 is CSVGKESQYF. The DNA of the CDR3 is TGCAGTGTAGGGAAAGAGTCCCAGTACTTC. This chain links TRBV20-1 with TRBJ2-5; D not resolved. The CDR3 has 10 amino acids. In germline, CDR1 is DFQATT, CDR2 SNEGSKA (reference sequence).

CDR3 protein: CAWSVWEGNTEAFF. The CDR3 DNA is TGTGCCTGGAGTGTATGGGAAGGGAACACTGAAGCTTTCTTT. This chain joins TRBV30 and TRBJ1-1; no firm D call. The germline V and J ends were trimmed by 0 bases and 1 base, with 9 bases remaining between them. Germline CDR1 reads GTSNPN; CDR2 reads SVGIG (reference sequence). The CDR3 runs to 14 residues. Based on the CDR3 plus reference TRBV30 and TRBJ1-1, the full variable domain is SQTIHQWPATLVQPVGSPLSLECTVEGTSNPNLYWYRQAAGRGLQLLFYSVGIGQISSEVPQNLSASRPQDRQFILSSKKLLLSDSGFYLCAWSVWEGNTEAFFGQGTRLTVV.

The chain employs TRBV29-1 and TRBJ1-5; D uncertain. Trimming removed 6 bases from V and 4 bases from J, with 22 bases in between. Germline assignment: CDR1 SQVTM and CDR2 ANQGSEA. This CDR3 is built from 16 residues. CDR3 in amino acids: CSVATADGGGNQPQHF. The CDR3 nucleotides read TGCAGCGTCGCCACTGCGGACGGAGGTGGGAATCAGCCCCAGCATTTT.

V usage is TRBV3-1 (or the pseudogene TRBV3-2) and J usage is TRBJ1-4, with D maybe TRBD1 (5 bases). Trimming stripped 4 bases from V and 5 bases from J, with 17 bases between. This CDR3 is 16 amino acids long. The germline V gene has CDR1 LGHDT and CDR2 YNNKEL (reference sequence). Here the CDR3 DNA reads TGTGCCAGCAGCCTCCGAGACAGAGCGAACAATGAAAAACTGTTTTTT. This translates into CASSLRDRANNEKLFF.